This T cell receptor beta chain was observed in a study of T cell clonality in common variable immunodeficiency. Each donor provided roughly 4.5 to 9 ml of heparinized whole blood. Study-level points and caveats: Common variable immunodeficiency TCR beta sequences reportedly had fewer deletions and N-nucleotide insertions.

The data were produced by immunoSEQ multiplex PCR, yet TCRdb's version contains in-frame clones alone and is incomplete. Recorded here are about 81,000 clones, none singletons. The sample holds many counts of this clone. Its antigen remains unknown. The read finishes 3 residues shy of the CDR3 end, and the germline J gene is used to complete it. There are 18 residues in the CDR3. Germline CDR1 and CDR2: SGHRS and YFSETQ. V shed 4 bases and J shed 5 bases, with 24 bases lying between them. This clonotype was sampled from a person aged 18 to 75 in good health. Sequencing was carried out using peripheral blood mononuclear cells. The genes are TRBV5-1 and TRBJ2-2; D is possibly TRBD2 (5 bases). CDR3 region: CASSPSLMSGMKTGELFF. The part of the CDR3 DNA that was read is TGCGCCAGCAGCCCGTCCCTGATGTCGGGGATGAAAACCGGGGAG. Together with reference TRBV5-1 and TRBJ2-2, the CDR3 gives the full variable domain: KAGVTQTPRYLIKTRGQQVTLSCSPISGHRSVSWYQQTPGQGLQFLFEYFSETQRNKGNFPGRFSGRQFSNSRSEMNVSTLELGDSALYLCASSPSLMSGMKTGELFFGEGSRLTVL.